This TCR beta chain originates from a study of blood T cells in healthy people across ages. With a J-beta primer mix and a sample-barcoded 5' primer, a second PCR ran about 7 to 12 cycles. TCRdb reprocessed the 5' RACE reads with MiXCR, giving one entry per CDR3 protein. The repertoire holds around 700,000 distinct CDR3 sequences, with roughly 25% as singletons. Deletions cut 4 bases from V and 9 bases from J, with 20 bases between. Germline V gives CDR1 SGHTA, CDR2 FQGTGA. The CDR3 covers 15 residues. The same sample was also studied in work on T cells of mothers and their children. According to that study: Samples came from a few healthy Caucasian mothers and their six children. For each mother, over 8 million TCR beta CDR3 reads were obtained, and for each child, roughly 3.2 million. Regardless of relatedness, pairs show thymic selection shaping TCR recombination output in a similar manner. The authors detected no persistent microchimeric T cell clones.

The chain has TRBV7-3 and TRBJ2-3, with D unresolved. The sample was blood. The sequence was collected from a boy between 10 and 17 years old in good health. The CDR3 spells CASSYELITQGTQYF. CDR3 in DNA: TGTGCCAGCAGCTACGAACTCATCACCCAAGGGACGCAGTATTTT.